This T cell receptor (beta chain) came from a study of blood T cell repertoires in COVID-19. The CDR3 has 15 amino acids. V was pared by 3 bases and J by 3 bases, with 5 bases of the junction left unmatched. The germline gives CDR1 MNHEY, CDR2 SVGAGI. The repertoire was sequenced with immunoSEQ multiplex PCR; TCRdb's copy has only in-frame clones and lacks some. The data show about 410,000 clones, roughly 90% seen once. This sequence was found in a woman between 40 and 55 years old with COVID-19, enrolled during active disease. Sequencing was done on a sample of peripheral blood. The chain couples TRBV6-5 to TRBJ2-3, with 8 bases lining up with TRBD2. CDR3 in amino acids: CASSYRGLVTDTQYF. In DNA form, the CDR3 reads TGTGCCAGCAGTTATAGGGGACTAGTAACAGATACGCAGTATTTT.